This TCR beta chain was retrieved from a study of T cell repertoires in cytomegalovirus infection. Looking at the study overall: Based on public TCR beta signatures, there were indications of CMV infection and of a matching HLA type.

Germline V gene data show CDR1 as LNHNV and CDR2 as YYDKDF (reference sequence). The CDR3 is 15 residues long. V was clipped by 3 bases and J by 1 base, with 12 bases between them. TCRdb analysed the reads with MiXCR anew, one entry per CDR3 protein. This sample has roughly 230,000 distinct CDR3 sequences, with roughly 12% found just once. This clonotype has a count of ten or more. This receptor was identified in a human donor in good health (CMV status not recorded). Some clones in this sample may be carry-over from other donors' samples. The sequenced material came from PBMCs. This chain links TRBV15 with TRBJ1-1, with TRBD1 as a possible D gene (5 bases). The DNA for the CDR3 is TGTGCCACCAGCAGTCAGGTGGGGCCGAACACTGAAGCTTTCTTT. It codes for CATSSQVGPNTEAFF. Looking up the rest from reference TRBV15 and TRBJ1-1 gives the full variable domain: DAMVIQNPRYQVTQFGKPVTLSCSQTLNHNVMYWYQQKSSQAPKLLFHYYDKDFNNEADTPDNFQSRRPNTSFCFLDIRSPGLGDTAMYLCATSSQVGPNTEAFFGQGTRLTVV.